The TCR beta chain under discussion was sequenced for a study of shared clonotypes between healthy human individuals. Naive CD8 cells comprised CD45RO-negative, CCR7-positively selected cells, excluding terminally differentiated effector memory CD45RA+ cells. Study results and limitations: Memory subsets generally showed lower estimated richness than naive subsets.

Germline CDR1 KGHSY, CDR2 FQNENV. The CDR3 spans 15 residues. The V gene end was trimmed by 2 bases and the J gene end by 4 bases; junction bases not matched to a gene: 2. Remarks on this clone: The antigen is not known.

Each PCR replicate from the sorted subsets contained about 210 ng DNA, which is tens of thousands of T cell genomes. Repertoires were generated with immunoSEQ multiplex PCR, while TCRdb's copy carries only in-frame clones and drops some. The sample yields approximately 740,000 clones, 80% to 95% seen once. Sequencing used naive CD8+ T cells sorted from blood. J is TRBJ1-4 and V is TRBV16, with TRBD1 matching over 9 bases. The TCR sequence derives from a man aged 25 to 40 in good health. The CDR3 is CASSQTTGGNEKLFF. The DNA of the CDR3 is TGTGCCAGCAGCCAAACGACAGGGGGTAATGAAAAACTGTTTTTT.